What follows are 27 T cell receptor beta chains derived from one specimen sequenced in a study of cytomegalovirus exposure and HLA in healthy donors. Both 60 Vbeta primers and 13 Jbeta primers went into the PCR. Measured with immunoSEQ multiplex PCR; TCRdb has only the in-frame clones, and not every one. The data contain roughly 120,000 clones, 60% to 85% of them singletons. Sequenced: PBMCs. These receptors originate from a human donor in good health.

This clone was picked up one time. The CDR3 sequence: CASSPAGVETSSTDTQYF. The CDR3 DNA reads as TGTGCCAGCAGCCCCGCCGGGGTCGAGACTTCTAGCACAGATACGCAGTATTTT. V and J are TRBV11-2 and TRBJ2-3, with D perhaps TRBD2 (5 bases). Germline loops: CDR1 SGHAT, CDR2 FQNNGV. V dropped 5 bases and J dropped 0 bases, with 21 bases sitting between them. The CDR3 extends over 18 amino acids.

The V and J genes are TRBV7-9 and TRBJ1-2; 8 bases fit TRBD1. CDR3 length: 14 amino acids. Germline-derived CDR1 and CDR2 are SEHNR and FQNEAQ (reference sequence). Trimming took 6 bases from V and 8 from J; bases not matched to a gene: 11. The CDR3: CASSPPGGREGYTF. CDR3 DNA: TGTGCCAGCAGTCCACCAGGGGGCAGGGAAGGCTACACCTTC.

This rearrangement joins TRBV10-1 to TRBJ1-1; D not certain. There are 13 residues in the CDR3. Germline CDR1 reads WNHNN; CDR2 reads SYGVQD (reference sequence). Trimming removed 6 bases from V and 0 bases from J, with 8 bases in between. The CDR3 bases are TGCGCCAGCAGGAACGGAGTGAACACTGAAGCTTTCTTT. It specifies CASRNGVNTEAFF.

V is TRBV6-5 and J is TRBJ2-7; possible D gene TRBD1, 6 bases. This CDR3 is 13 amino acids long. V lost 5 bases and J 3 bases, leaving 11 bases between the germline ends. Germline CDR1 reads MNHEY; CDR2 reads SVGAGI. CDR3 coding DNA: TGTGCCAGCAGTCGTCAGGGGAACTACGAGCAGTACTTC. Amino acids: CASSRQGNYEQYF.

The V gene is TRBV29-1, the J gene TRBJ2-1; TRBD2 matches at 11 bases. V lost 6 bases to trimming and J lost 8 bases; unmatched junction nucleotides: 9. Germline V CDR1 and CDR2: SQVTM, ANQGSEA. This CDR3 comprises 14 residues. Written as DNA, the CDR3 is TGCAGCGTCGTTGGTAGCGGGGGGGCGGATGAGCAGTTCTTC. It is translated as CSVVGSGGADEQFF.

This chain uses TRBV11-2 with TRBJ2-7; the D gene is possibly TRBD1 (6 bases). Trimming cost V 0 bases and J 7 bases, with 13 bases left between them. Germline lookup yields CDR1 SGHAT and CDR2 FQNNGV. The CDR3 covers 14 residues. The CDR3 region has the DNA TGTGCCAGCAGCTTAGATTTGGGGGCTGAAGAGCAGTACTTC. It translates to CASSLDLGAEEQYF.

This sequence joins TRBV10-1 and TRBJ2-7; 10 nucleotides line up with TRBD1. Germline CDR1 and CDR2: WNHNN and SYGVQD (reference sequence). This CDR3 spans 15 amino acids. Losses at the gene ends were 0 bases for V and 2 bases for J; bases not matched to a gene: 1. The CDR3, as DNA: TGCGCCAGCAGTGAGTCTGGGACAGGGGCCTACGAGCAGTACTTC. Protein: CASSESGTGAYEQYF.

This chain links TRBV7-9 with TRBJ1-6, with TRBD1 as a possible D gene (6 bases). The germline V gene encodes CDR1 SEHNR and CDR2 FQNEAQ (reference sequence). The CDR3 covers 18 residues. With 4 bases removed from V and 0 bases from J, the gap between germline ends came to 16 bases. CDR3 amino acids: CASSSTARGSSYNSPLHF. For the CDR3, the DNA is TGTGCCAGCAGCTCTACTGCAAGGGGGAGCTCCTATAATTCACCCCTCCACTTT.

The rearrangement joins TRBV5-6 to TRBJ1-2; D is possibly TRBD1 (6 bases). CDR1 is SGHDT, CDR2 YYEEEE, per germline. The CDR3 totals 14 residues. The ends were cut back, 1 base at V and 4 bases at J, with 11 bases in the middle. CDR3 in amino acids: CASSLRDTFYGYTF. In DNA, the CDR3 is TGTGCCAGCAGCTTGAGGGACACTTTCTATGGCTACACCTTC.

The chain is built from TRBV9 and TRBJ2-3; a weak D match, TRBD2 (5 bases). The CDR3 totals 18 residues. Trimming removed 3 bases from V and 1 base from J, with 21 bases in between. Germline V gene data show CDR1 as SGDLS and CDR2 as YYNGEE. CDR3 sequence: CASSAGEILRTRTDTQYF. Written as DNA, the CDR3 is TGTGCCAGCAGCGCCGGGGAGATCCTCAGGACGCGCACAGATACGCAGTATTTT.

This clone appeared once. The V and J genes are TRBV4-2 and TRBJ2-3, with D perhaps matching TRBD1 (6 bases). The germline gives CDR1 LGHNA, CDR2 YNFKEQ. CDR3 length: 15 residues. V was cut by 8 bases and J by 0 bases, with 15 bases left in between. The CDR3 loop is CASAGASGSTDTQYF. The CDR3 coding sequence is TGTGCCAGCGCAGGGGCCTCGGGGAGCACAGATACGCAGTATTTT.

V is TRBV4-2 and J is TRBJ1-5, with 7 bases aligning to TRBD1. The V gene's germline CDR1 is LGHNA and CDR2 YNFKEQ. V gave up 2 bases and J gave up 3 bases; unmatched junction bases: 10. The CDR3 totals 17 residues. The CDR3 region is CASSQPLSTGINQPQHF. The CDR3 DNA follows: TGTGCCAGCAGCCAACCTCTGTCGACAGGGATCAATCAGCCCCAGCATTTT.

The rearrangement joins TRBV4-1 to TRBJ1-3, with 8 bases fitting TRBD1. This CDR3 spans 19 amino acids. Per the germline V gene, CDR1 is MGHRA and CDR2 is YSYEKL. Losses at the gene ends were 0 bases for V and 1 base for J; bases not matched to a gene: 11. CDR3 sequence reads: CASSQEGAPGQASGNTIYF. CDR3 in DNA: TGCGCCAGCAGCCAAGAGGGGGCGCCGGGACAGGCATCTGGAAACACCATATATTTT.

Here the CDR3 DNA reads TGTGCCAGCAGCGGGATGGGGGGTCAGGGAACAGATACGCAGTATTTT. It translates to CASSGMGGQGTDTQYF. The chain links TRBV9 to TRBJ2-3; maybe TRBD2 (6 bases). Germline CDR1 is SGDLS and CDR2 is YYNGEE. Trimming shortened V by 3 bases and J by 3 bases, and 17 bases separated the two germline ends. The CDR3 extends over 16 amino acids.

A single count supports this clone. This chain connects TRBV2 to TRBJ1-2; D may be TRBD1 (6 bases). Looked up from germline, CDR1 is SNHLY and CDR2 is FYNNEI. The ends were cut back, 1 base at V and 5 bases at J, with 8 bases in the middle. This CDR3 comprises 13 residues. The CDR3 here is CASSEGTVYGYTF. CDR3 nucleotides: TGTGCCAGCAGTGAAGGGACAGTTTATGGCTACACCTTC.

A remark on this clone: The junction does not match germline at one end; this may be a read error. The chain carries TRBV7-9 and TRBJ2-7, with 8 bases identical to TRBD1. Germline values: CDR1 SEHNR, CDR2 FQNEAQ (reference sequence). This CDR3 has 16 residues. The CDR3 DNA follows: TGTTCCAGCAGCTTAGTTGGGACAGGCCTCTCCTACGAGCAGTACTTC. It specifies CSSSLVGTGLSYEQYF.

The chain is built from TRBV7-7 and TRBJ1-3, with a weak D call TRBD1 (5 bases). V lost 0 bases and J lost 2, with 8 bases in between. The CDR3 spans 15 residues. CDR1 SSHAT and CDR2 FNYEAQ come from the germline V gene (reference sequence). In DNA form, the CDR3 reads TGTGCCAGCAGCTTAGCGCCGGGGGCTGGAAACACCATATATTTT. Translating gives CASSLAPGAGNTIYF.

CDR3 in amino acids: CAIGAGVNTEAFF. CDR3 nucleotide sequence: TGTGCCATCGGGGCGGGGGTGAACACTGAAGCTTTCTTT. The J gene is TRBJ1-1, the V gene TRBV10-3; D is perhaps TRBD1 (5 bases). Trimming stripped 8 bases from V and 0 bases from J, with 10 bases between. This CDR3 contains 13 residues. Germline CDR1 is ENHRY and CDR2 is SYGVKD.

The genes are TRBV10-2 and TRBJ2-7; 15 bases align to TRBD2. The CDR3 totals 17 residues. J gave up 2 bases and V 7 bases, and 9 bases lay outside the gene matches. Germline V gene sequence: CDR1 WSHSY, CDR2 SAAADI. The CDR3 nucleotides are TGCGCCAGCACTGCCGGGACTAGCGGGGGGTTTACCTACGAGCAGTACTTC. Translated: CASTAGTSGGFTYEQYF.

This clone has a single count. The V and J genes are TRBV11-3 and TRBJ2-3, with 9 bases matching TRBD1. This CDR3 has 16 residues. Germline V gene lookup returns CDR1 SGHNT and CDR2 YENEEA. The V segment lost 1 base and the J segment 3 bases; nucleotides outside the gene matches: 5. CDR3: CASSLGDRVSTDTQYF. CDR3 sequence (DNA): TGTGCCAGCAGCTTAGGGGACAGGGTTTCTACAGATACGCAGTATTTT.

Only one count was recorded for this clone. This sequence joins TRBV9 and TRBJ2-2; D is uncertain. V was trimmed by 0 bases and J by 5 bases, leaving 14 bases between them. Germline lookup yields CDR1 SGDLS and CDR2 YYNGEE. The CDR3 has 16 amino acids. CDR3 nucleotide sequence: TGTGCCAGCAGCGTAGAGGTCTGGTCGGGTACCGGGGAGCTGTTTTTT. Encoded protein: CASSVEVWSGTGELFF.

There are a few counts of this clone. Other DNA sequences of this sample code for an identical CDR3. The V and J genes are TRBV7-9 and TRBJ1-4; 8 nucleotides match TRBD1. V shed 5 bases and J 7 bases; nucleotides not matched to a gene: 6. Germline lookup yields CDR1 SEHNR and CDR2 FQNEAQ (reference sequence). This CDR3 has 14 amino acids. The CDR3 protein is CASSRGQGGEKLFF. The CDR3 bases are TGTGCCAGCAGCCGTGGACAGGGAGGTGAAAAACTGTTTTTT.

The rearrangement links TRBV23-1 to TRBJ1-3, with TRBD1 matching 8 bases. TRBV23-1 is an ORF, with its function uncertain. With 8 bases clipped from V and 0 bases from J, the junction kept 21 bases outside the gene matches. The CDR3 is made up of 20 amino acids. In nucleotides, the CDR3 is TGCGCCAGCGGGATCCATAATCCCCCTACAGGGGGTAGCTCTGGAAACACCATATATTTT. Translating it yields CASGIHNPPTGGSSGNTIYF.

The V gene is TRBV7-6, the J gene TRBJ2-5, with 11 bases lining up with TRBD1. V lost 5 bases and J lost 4; bases outside the gene matches: 3. The CDR3 runs to 14 residues. CDR1 SGHVS and CDR2 FNYEAQ come from the germline V gene. The DNA of the CDR3 is TGTGCCAGCAGCCCAGGGACAGGGGGAGAGACCCAGTACTTC. This codes for CASSPGTGGETQYF.

This clone has more than one count but fewer than ten. CDR3 nucleotide sequence: TGCGCCAGCAGCTTGGAGCCAGGGCCCTACGAGCAGTACTTC. Its translation is CASSLEPGPYEQYF. This sequence joins TRBV5-1 and TRBJ2-7; possibly TRBD1 for D (5 bases). V was pared by 0 bases and J by 2 bases, with 9 bases between. The CDR3 extends over 14 amino acids. CDR1 SGHRS and CDR2 YFSETQ come from the germline V gene.

The V call is TRBV9, the J call TRBJ2-1; perhaps TRBD2 as D (5 bases). The V end was cut by 4 bases, the J end by 6 bases, with 11 bases between. Germline V gene data show CDR1 as SGDLS and CDR2 as YYNGEE. This CDR3 is built from 13 residues. The CDR3 DNA sequence: TGTGCCAGCAGCCCGACGAGCGGCAATGAGCAGTTCTTC. Translated, it gives CASSPTSGNEQFF.

The rearrangement links TRBV4-1 to TRBJ2-7, with D perhaps matching TRBD1 (6 bases). The ends were cut back, 2 bases at V and 4 bases at J, with 12 bases in the middle. The germline gives CDR1 MGHRA, CDR2 YSYEKL. The CDR3 has 14 residues. The CDR3 nucleotides are TGCGCCAGCAGCCAACAGGGGCAGGCGTACGAGCAGTACTTC. Translating it yields CASSQQGQAYEQYF.